This T cell receptor (beta chain) was retrieved from a study of cytomegalovirus exposure and HLA in healthy donors (dated by TCRdb to about 2017). Study-wide context: An earlier analysis of roughly 630 of the donors reported 250 to 300 Gb of sequence data and roughly 100 million unique TCR beta sequences from about 200 million T cells. Besides the first cohort of hundreds of subjects, a separate validation cohort made up of 120 different subjects was used. Alongside the repertoire data, information on donor age, sex, ethnicity and CMV serostatus was compiled. Both class I and class II loci were covered by HLA typing, at four-digit resolution. Five DR-DQ haplotypes were handled as single units for association and clustering because linkage in the cohort was strong. Approximately 300 gigabases of sequencing data and approximately 91 million unique TCR sequences made up an early release that covered fewer than 650 HLA-typed donors. The number of donors typed differed by locus, with about 629-630 for A, B, C, DRB1 and DQB1, roughly 520 for DQA1, approximately 570 for DPA1, and approximately 470 for DPB1. High-throughput TCR immunosequencing, statistical association of individual TCRs with disease status, and machine learning were combined to predict cytomegalovirus infection status. Of the approximately 370 genotyped donors, 75% to 85% were placed in the genetic ancestry cluster associated with self-reported Caucasian donors. Every discovery cohort repertoire had been produced on one sequencing platform. The study aimed to test whether signatures of past pathogen exposure could be identified by cataloging public T cell receptors. Rather than using new phenotypic data, the later analysis identified candidate immune exposures from TCR beta sequences and from how often those sequences occurred across donors. An earlier analysis of approximately 580 of the donors used high-throughput TCR beta sequencing to judge whether each TCR beta V gene segment behaved as functional or pseudogenic. Among over 350 genotyped donors of the cohort, an average of 235,054 unique TCR beta nucleotide sequences were sequenced per donor, roughly a sixth of them non-productive. Genome-wide SNP genotypes for about 65% of the 666 donors were used in a later genetic analysis, which treated that subset as a discovery cohort. A later analysis re-examined previously published TCR beta repertoires from around 670 donors and added high-resolution HLA genotyping to investigate patterns of TCR occurrence. The study profiled the T cell repertoires of hundreds of subjects by immunosequencing and related them to cytomegalovirus serostatus.

Trimming takes 4 bases off V and 3 bases off J; junction bases not matched to a gene: 7. CDR1 SGHRS and CDR2 YFSETQ are derived from the germline V gene. There are 17 amino acids in the CDR3, from cysteine to phenylalanine inclusive. Only CDR3 DNA is held: 51 bases, read in frame from base 1. As for this clone: No antigen is known for it. No base qualities exist here, and no much larger clone lies one base off it.

Overall results and qualifications from the work: Roughly uniform sequencing depth across donors was assumed in presence/absence analyses, although this assumption may not hold. Most TCR sequences were observed very rarely across donors, whereas some public TCRs were present in many individuals. The classifier was reported to diagnose cytomegalovirus status with high specificity and sensitivity in both the original and validation cohorts. Most CMV-associated TCR beta chains appeared to be HLA-restricted in a later analysis, and the HLA associations seemed to be driven largely by CMV exposure. In a later genetic analysis, a missense DCLRE1C variant was associated with V-gene and J-gene trimming of TCR beta chains, and the association was replicated in an independent cohort. In this cohort, only TCR beta chains were sequenced, and detectable features were limited by the absence of alpha or paired-chain data. Correlated functional status among segregating V segments might reflect linkage disequilibrium, but an unknown experimental factor could not be ruled out. A few of the identified cytomegalovirus-associated TCR beta chains were confirmed in vitro to be specific for cytomegalovirus antigens. In an earlier analysis of some 550 of the donors, most TCR beta V segments were observed in productive rearrangements about 90% or about 30% of the time, broadly matching IMGT annotations. When HLA alleles, especially DR and DQ, strongly co-occurred, TCR associations were difficult to assign to individual alleles. Compared with equally common non-associated chains, HLA-associated TCR beta chains in a later analysis were more clonally expanded and had lower generation probabilities. The sequencing pipeline was judged likely to have produced a cluster of highly shared sequence variants as a technical artifact. A further reported finding was that TCR beta sequences accurately predicted the HLA-A and HLA-B alleles for most subjects in the first cohort. Seventeen rarely observed V segments, including chromosome 9 orphons, were excluded from the earlier analysis of about 600 of the donors because counts were too low. According to a later analysis, parvovirus B19, influenza, CMV and Epstein-Barr virus appeared linked to several top co-occurrence clusters. HLA typing was unavailable for some donors at each locus, so association tests used only the typed subset. The authors suggested that the approach could potentially be extended to other disease states and immunological phenotypes. A later genetic analysis reported fewer N-insertions in productive TCRs among donors in an Asian-associated ancestry cluster than the roughly 670-donor mean. Immune exposure information for the cohort was limited to CMV serostatus. Some IMGT-functional V segments, including TRBV6-2 and TRBV6-3, could not be distinguished by the 87-base-pair reads and were therefore excluded. In a later analysis, more than 15,000 TCR beta sequences were associated with specific HLA alleles at a false discovery rate of 0.05. According to a later analysis, TCR association rates differed among HLA loci, with DRB1 alleles showing the most associated TCRs and HLA-C alleles showing the fewest. The study gave a list of 150 to 200 TCR beta chains associated with cytomegalovirus.

The cohort consisted of 666 healthy bone marrow donors. All cohort members were sampled while nominally healthy, although unrecorded immune exposures were likely present. The donor tested CMV seronegative, placing the donor among the roughly 350 seronegative members of the cohort. Each donor provided a peripheral blood sample, and peripheral blood mononuclear cells were used for TCR beta sequencing. The Qiagen DNeasy Blood Extraction Kit was used to extract genomic DNA from the blood cell samples. The library was produced with the immunoSEQ multiplex PCR assay. For the multiplex PCR, a mixture combining 60 forward primers for TCR Vbeta segments and 13 reverse primers for TCR Jbeta segments was used. The CDR3 region of rearranged TCR beta genes was amplified from genomic DNA by a multiplex PCR assay. Amplified TCR beta libraries were sequenced as 87-base-pair reads on the Illumina HiSeq System. In the paper's pipeline: Across the 670 or so repertoires, a later analysis counted roughly 77 million unique TCR beta chains, some 11 million of which were shared by at least two donors. Raw reads were error-corrected and collapsed into unique sequences with a nearest-neighbor algorithm that merged closely related sequences to remove PCR and sequencing errors. CDR3 sequences were aligned to IMGT reference sequences to assign V, D and J gene segments. Each retained sequence needed at least a six-nucleotide match to both a V gene segment and a J gene segment. A rearrangement counted as productive if the CDR3 had no stop codons and remained in frame with V and J, and every other rearrangement counted as non-productive. CDR3 was defined by IMGT convention, running from the second conserved V-encoded cysteine to the conserved J-encoded phenylalanine. Sequences without an unambiguous match to a single V gene segment were excluded from the earlier analysis of several hundred of the donors. In an earlier analysis of several hundred of the donors, V segments were called functional above 56.7% productive rearrangements and were called segregating when the between-donor standard deviation exceeded 5%. A statistical classification framework was developed to diagnose cytomegalovirus status using the catalog of TCR beta chain sequences. V and J gene assignment, in a later analysis, came from comparing TCR nucleotide sequences with IMGT/GENE-DB human TR gene sequences. In a later analysis, CDR3 sequences and most-parsimonious VDJ recombination scenarios were assigned using the TCRdist pipeline. A later analysis defined each TCR beta chain by its CDR3 amino acid sequence plus V-gene family, and excluded reads lacking a unique V-gene family. As a way to deal with suspected cross-contamination and a sequencing artifact, a later analysis dropped more than 500 nucleotide sequences that were highly shared and had low generation probability. A later analysis calculated a clonal expansion index for each public chain from normalized within-repertoire ranks of inferred template counts. In a later analysis, generation probabilities were computed with a VDJ recombination model fitted to out-of-frame rearrangements, and the resulting probabilities were checked against IGoR. In a later analysis, hypergeometric tests were used to score TCR-TCR, TCR-HLA and TCR-CMV co-occurrence, with a repertoire-size bias correction applied to TCR pairs. A later analysis estimated false discovery rates by permuting HLA or CMV assignments 20 times. In a later analysis, co-occurring TCRs were grouped with DBSCAN, and TCRdist sequence similarity was added when clustering was performed within HLA-allele-positive subsets. For co-occurrence clustering, repertoires with fewer than 30,000 or more than 120,000 public chains were excluded, along with four to six repertoires with anomalous nucleotide sharing. Entries here come from immuneACCESS through TCRdb and include only in-frame sequences with V and J called. Some clones fail to appear in such tables; in the studies checked, an unresolved V gene covers under half of the shortfall, and the cause of the remainder is unknown. The DNA was the basis for D and trimming; V, J and clone size are from that table. For this sample there are 85,000 to 100,000 clones; around 82% appear just once. About 3.5% of the sample lies in the top ten.

Sequencing was carried out using PBMCs. The rearrangement joined TRBV5-1 to TRBJ2-7, with 16 bases matching TRBD2. The receptor comes from a man between 35 and 55 years old in good health and CMV-seronegative. At the DNA level, the sequence is TGCGCCAGCAGCCCGGGACTAGCGGGAGGGCCAGGCTACGAGCAGTACTTC. It specifies CASSPGLAGGPGYEQYF.